This TCR beta chain was observed in a study of identical twins. Ten or more counts support this clonotype. What it binds is unknown. A read error may explain this, as a much larger clone is one base away. After template switching added a universal primer site, the resulting cDNA carried unique molecular identifiers. Each CDR3 protein gets one entry after TCRdb re-called the 5' RACE reads with MiXCR. The sample carries more than 650,000 distinct CDR3 sequences, 5.5% to 6.5% recorded once. Study findings and constraints: Out-of-frame beta chain sequences displayed weaker excess sharing between twins.

Sequencing input: naive T cells sorted from blood. The receptor was derived from a man younger than 35 in good health.

The chain's CDR3 is CASSPSGISYNEQFF. CDR3 DNA sequence: TGTGCCAGCAGCCCTAGCGGGATCTCCTACAATGAGCAGTTCTTC. The gene calls are TRBV9 and TRBJ2-1; 9 bases are shared with TRBD2. V dropped 4 bases and J dropped 0; count of bases not matched to a gene: 2. This CDR3 region has 15 residues. Germline V gene lookup returns CDR1 SGDLS and CDR2 YYNGEE.